This T cell receptor beta chain was sequenced for a study of T cell responses to AZD1222 COVID-19 vaccine. V was pared by 6 bases and J by 5 bases, with 5 bases of the junction left unmatched. Per germline, CDR1 SQVTM and CDR2 ANQGSEA. The CDR3 covers 12 residues. The assay was immunoSEQ multiplex PCR, and TCRdb's table has in-frame clones only and misses some. The table lists 72,000 or so clones, roughly 87% of them singletons. Sequencing was performed on peripheral blood, taken on day 0 of AZD1222 vaccination. The TCR comes from an adult in good health. The J gene is TRBJ1-1, the V gene TRBV29-1, with 8 bases aligning to TRBD1. CDR3 DNA: TGCAGCGTGGGTGACAGGGGAACTGAAGCTTTCTTT. Protein sequence: CSVGDRGTEAFF.